The rows below give T cell receptor beta chains drawn from one sample of a study of tumor and adjacent non-tumor tissue in lung cancer. Each CDR3 protein is one row after TCRdb ran MiXCR on the multiplex PCR reads. This table has approximately 79,000 distinct CDR3 sequences, roughly two thirds appearing once. Sample: lung tumor tissue. These TCRs come from a man between 65 and 85 years old with non-small cell lung cancer. Both conserved end residues are part of each CDR3. A D gene is named only where the DNA matches it firmly. Clone size is given for some rows only: seen once, a few or many times, or a class if the clone is expanded.

V,length,size,J,D,DNA,CDR3
TRBV6-5,15,.,TRBJ1-6,.,TGTGCCAGCAGCCACGCTTTTCAGTGGGATTCACCCTTCCACTTT,CASSHAFQWDSPFHF
TRBV4-1,15,.,TRBJ2-2,TRBD2,TGCGCCAGCAGCCAACCATGGGAGGGGTACGTGGAGCTGTTTTTT,CASSQPWEGYVELFF
TRBV5-1,15,.,TRBJ2-6,.,TGCACCAGCAGGCCTGACTACTCTGGGGCCAACGTCCTGACTTTC,CTSRPDYSGANVLTF
TRBV20-1,13,.,TRBJ2-7,TRBD1,TGCAGTCTATACGGGACAGGACCATACGAGCAGTACTTC,CSLYGTGPYEQYF
TRBV11-3,12,once,TRBJ2-3,.,TGCGCCAGCAGCTTCGCGGGGCATACGCAGTATTTT,CASSFAGHTQYF
TRBV28,15,.,TRBJ2-7,TRBD2,TGTGCCAGCAGAGCCAGCGGGGGAGCTTCCTACGAGCAGTACTTC,CASRASGGASYEQYF
TRBV7-9,14,.,TRBJ2-7,TRBD1,TGTGCCAGTGGCTTAGCTCAGGGGGCCTACGAGCAGTACTTC,CASGLAQGAYEQYF
TRBV7-9,14,.,TRBJ2-3,TRBD2,TGTACCAGCAGCGCTAGCGGGGTCACAGATACGCAGTATTTT,CTSSASGVTDTQYF
TRBV29-1,13,.,TRBJ1-4,.,TGCAGTATTGGTCAGGGGAATAATGAAGAACTGTTTTTT,CSIGQGNNEELFF
TRBV28,18,.,TRBJ2-7,TRBD2,TGTGCCAGCATCCCTATGGGGACTAGCGGGGGGGCCGTGGTCGGGCGGTACTTC,CASIPMGTSGGAVVGRYF
TRBV5-1,16,many,TRBJ2-1,.,TGCGCCAGCAGCCTTGGGGACCCCCGGGGGTACAATGAGCAGTTCTTC,CASSLGDPRGYNEQFF
TRBV12-3/TRBV12-4,14,many,TRBJ1-4,.,TGTGCCAGCGCCCGCCGGGTAGCTGATGAAAAACTGTTTTTT,CASARRVADEKLFF
TRBV11-2,16,.,TRBJ2-2,.,TGTGCCAGCAGCTTGACTAGTGGGAAGAACACCGGGGAGCTGTTTTTT,CASSLTSGKNTGELFF
TRBV7-3,15,few,TRBJ2-7,.,TGTGCCAGCAGCCAGGCGGCGGGGCCACAATACGAGCAGTACTTC,CASSQAAGPQYEQYF
TRBV6-5,15,.,TRBJ2-7,.,TGTGCCAACAATTACACGATAGGGCGGGTAGGCGAGCAGTACTTC,CANNYTIGRVGEQYF
TRBV5-4,12,.,TRBJ2-7,.,TGTGCCAGCAGCTTGGTTTCTGGCGAGTGGTACTTC,CASSLVSGEWYF
TRBV4-2,13,.,TRBJ2-7,.,TGTGCCAGCAGCCAGCCCGACACATACGAGCAGTACTTC,CASSQPDTYEQYF
TRBV12-3/TRBV12-4,18,.,TRBJ2-3,.,TGTGCCAGCAGCGGAGTTAGGTCAGCCCGGAGGTCCACAGATATGCAGTATTTT,CASSGVRSARRSTDMQYF
TRBV5-4,15,.,TRBJ2-7,TRBD2,TGTACCAGCAGCTCCCTAAGCGGGAGGACCTACGAGCAGTACTTC,CTSSSLSGRTYEQYF
TRBV6-2/TRBV6-3,15,.,TRBJ1-1,.,TGTGTGAGCAGTTACTTTTCCAGGGTGAACACTGAAGCTTTCTTT,CVSSYFSRVNTEAFF
TRBV5-4,16,many,TRBJ1-3,.,TGTGCCAGCAGCTTGGGATTGGGGGCAGGTGGAAACACCATATATTTT,CASSLGLGAGGNTIYF
TRBV20-1,15,.,TRBJ2-5,.,TGCAGTGTTACAGGGGACTTTGAGGCAGGGGAGACCCAGTACTTC,CSVTGDFEAGETQYF
TRBV24-1,12,.,TRBJ1-2,.,TGTACCACCAAGGACCGGGCCGGTAGCTACACCTTC,CTTKDRAGSYTF
TRBV7-2,13,.,TRBJ2-7,.,TGTGCCAGCAGCTTACTTTTTTCCTACGAGCAGTACTTC,CASSLLFSYEQYF
TRBV11-2,15,.,TRBJ2-3,.,TGTGCCAGCAGCTTAGAAGTAGCATTACGGGCTGGGCGGTATTTT,CASSLEVALRAGRYF
TRBV7-9,14,many,TRBJ2-3,.,TGTGCCAGCAGCCTTGGACAGCGCACAGATACGCAGTATTTT,CASSLGQRTDTQYF
TRBV5-1,17,.,TRBJ2-1,TRBD1,TGCACCAGCAGCTACGGACAGGGAAGGAATTCTTACAATGAGCAGTTCTTC,CTSSYGQGRNSYNEQFF
TRBV11-2,14,.,TRBJ2-2,.,TGTGCCAACAGCCTACTGGGACCACGCGGGGAGCAGTTTTTT,CANSLLGPRGEQFF
TRBV29-1,12,many,TRBJ1-1,.,TGCAGCGTGGGGACAATAATCGCTGAAGCTTTCTTT,CSVGTIIAEAFF
TRBV5-5,12,.,TRBJ2-5,.,TGTGCGAGCATCGGTTCCGCGGGGGCCCAGTATTTC,CASIGSAGAQYF
TRBV4-1,14,.,TRBJ2-7,.,TGCGCCAGTAGCATCGGGACTCTTGCCTACGAGCAGTACTTC,CASSIGTLAYEQYF
TRBV4-1,19,.,TRBJ2-1,TRBD2,TGCGCCAGCAGCCAAAATCCCGGGGGGGCCCCGAGCTCCTACGATGAGCAGTTCTTC,CASSQNPGGAPSSYDEQFF
TRBV29-1,11,.,TRBJ2-3,.,TGCAGCGTTGCCCGGGAGAATACGCGGTATTTT,CSVARENTRYF
TRBV6-5,15,few,TRBJ2-7,TRBD2,TGTGCCAGCAGTACCTCCGGGACTAGCGGTATCGAGCAGTACTTC,CASSTSGTSGIEQYF
TRBV14,18,few,TRBJ2-6,TRBD2,TGTGCCAGCAGCCAAGATGAGCAGCGGGGTGCTGGGGCCAACGTCTTGATTTTC,CASSQDEQRGAGANVLIF